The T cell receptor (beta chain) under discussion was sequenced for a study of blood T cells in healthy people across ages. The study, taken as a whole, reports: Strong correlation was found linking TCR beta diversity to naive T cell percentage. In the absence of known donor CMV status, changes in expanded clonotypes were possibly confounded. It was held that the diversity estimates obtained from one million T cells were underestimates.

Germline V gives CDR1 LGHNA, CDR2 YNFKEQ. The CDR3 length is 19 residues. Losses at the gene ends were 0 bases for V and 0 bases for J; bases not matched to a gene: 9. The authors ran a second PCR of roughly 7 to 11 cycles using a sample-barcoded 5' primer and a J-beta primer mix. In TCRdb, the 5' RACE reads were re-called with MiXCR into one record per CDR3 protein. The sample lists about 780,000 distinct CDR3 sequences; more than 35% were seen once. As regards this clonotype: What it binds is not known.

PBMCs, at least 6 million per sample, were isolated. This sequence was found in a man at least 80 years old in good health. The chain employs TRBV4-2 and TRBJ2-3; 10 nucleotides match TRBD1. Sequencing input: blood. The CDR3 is CASSQEFKLTGGSTDTQYF. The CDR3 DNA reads TGTGCCAGCAGCCAAGAATTTAAACTGACAGGGGGCAGCACAGATACGCAGTATTTT.